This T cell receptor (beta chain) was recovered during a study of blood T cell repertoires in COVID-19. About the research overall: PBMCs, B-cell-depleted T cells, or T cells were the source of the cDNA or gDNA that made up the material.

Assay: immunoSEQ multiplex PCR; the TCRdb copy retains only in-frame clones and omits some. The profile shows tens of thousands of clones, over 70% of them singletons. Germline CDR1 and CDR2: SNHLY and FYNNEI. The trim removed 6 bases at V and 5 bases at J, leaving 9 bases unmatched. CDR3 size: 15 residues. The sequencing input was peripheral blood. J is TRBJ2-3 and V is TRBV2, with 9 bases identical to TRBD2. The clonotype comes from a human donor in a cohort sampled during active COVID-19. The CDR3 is CASSPSGVYRDTQYF. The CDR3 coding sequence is TGTGCCAGCAGCCCTAGCGGGGTATATAGAGATACGCAGTATTTT.